One sample yielded the 17 T cell receptor beta chains listed below, sequenced in a study of blood T cell repertoires in COVID-19. Assay used: immunoSEQ multiplex PCR; TCRdb lists only in-frame clones, some missing. Of around 190,000 clones detected, about 88% appear once; the ten largest clones hold 20% to 25%. Sequences were obtained from PBMCs or T cells enriched from blood (not recorded which). The receptors stem from a woman in her forties in a cohort exposed to, infected with or recovered from COVID-19 (not recorded which).

This rearrangement joins TRBV28 to TRBJ2-3; 7 bases fit TRBD2. Looked up from germline, CDR1 is MDHEN and CDR2 is SYDVKM. CDR3 size: 15 residues. The J segment lost 0 bases and the V segment lost 2 bases, leaving 2 bases of the junction unmatched. This CDR3 reads CASSLERGSTDTQYF. In nucleotides, the CDR3 is TGTGCCAGCAGTTTAGAGCGGGGAAGCACAGATACGCAGTATTTT.

V gene TRBV19 combines with J gene TRBJ1-1; tentative D call: TRBD1 (6 bases). In germline, CDR1 is LNHDA, CDR2 SQIVND (reference sequence). The CDR3 is 13 residues long. Deletions cut 9 bases from V and 7 bases from J, with 18 bases between. The DNA of the CDR3 is TGTGCCAGCCTGGCGGGGGCGCGCCGTGAAGCTTTCTTT. Protein product: CASLAGARREAFF.

The chain employs TRBV4-1 and TRBJ1-1; possibly TRBD1 for D (5 bases). CDR3 length: 16 amino acids. Trimming removed 3 bases from V and 1 base from J, with 15 bases in between. Germline CDR1 is MGHRA and CDR2 is YSYEKL. CDR3 loop: CASSHAKGLPNTEAFF. The CDR3 DNA reads as TGCGCCAGCAGCCACGCGAAGGGACTCCCGAACACTGAAGCTTTCTTT.

The J gene is TRBJ2-2, the V gene TRBV5-1, with 12 bases that match TRBD2. V lost 2 bases to trimming and J lost 5 bases; unmatched junction nucleotides: 4. The V gene's germline CDR1 is SGHRS and CDR2 YFSETQ. The CDR3 extends over 16 amino acids. The CDR3 sequence: CASSLLTSGGTGELFF. The CDR3 region has the DNA TGCGCCAGCAGCTTACTGACTAGCGGGGGTACCGGGGAGCTGTTTTTT. The whole variable domain, filled in from reference TRBV5-1 and TRBJ2-2, reads KAGVTQTPRYLIKTRGQQVTLSCSPISGHRSVSWYQQTPGQGLQFLFEYFSETQRNKGNFPGRFSGRQFSNSRSEMNVSTLELGDSALYLCASSLLTSGGTGELFFGEGSRLTVL.

The chain has TRBV19 and TRBJ2-7; D might be TRBD2 (5 bases). Germline-derived CDR1 and CDR2 are LNHDA and SQIVND (reference sequence). The CDR3 runs 13 residues. Trimming left V 5 bases short and J 0 bases short, with 8 bases between. This chain's CDR3 is CASSPRGSYEQYF. The DNA of the CDR3 is TGTGCCAGTAGTCCCCGGGGCTCCTACGAGCAGTACTTC.

V is TRBV19 and J is TRBJ2-4; the D is unclear. There are 15 residues in the CDR3. Germline CDR1 reads LNHDA; CDR2 reads SQIVND (reference sequence). Trimming stripped 3 bases from V and 0 bases from J, with 9 bases between. The CDR3 DNA is TGTGCCAGTAGTATGGTGGGCCTAGCCAAAAACATTCAGTACTTC. Its protein product is CASSMVGLAKNIQYF.

The chain links TRBV7-8 to TRBJ1-1; TRBD1 matches at 8 bases. The CDR3 loop spans 14 amino acids. V trimming: 5 bases; J trimming: 12 bases; junction bases outside the gene matches: 14. Germline-derived CDR1 and CDR2 are SGHVS and FQNEAQ. In DNA form, the CDR3 reads TGTGCCAGCAGCCGGGATCGGACAGGGATGAAGTCTTTCTTT. Protein sequence: CASSRDRTGMKSFF. Full variable domain (missing parts from reference TRBV7-8 and TRBJ1-1): GAGVSQSPRYKVAKRGQDVALRCDPISGHVSLFWYQQALGQGPEFLTYFQNEAQLDKSGLPSDRFFAERPEGSVSTLKIQRTQQEDSAVYLCASSRDRTGMKSFFGQGTRLTVV.

The chain recombines TRBV9 with TRBJ1-4; 7 nucleotides match TRBD1. Per germline, CDR1 SGDLS and CDR2 YYNGEE. The CDR3 length is 16 residues. The J segment lost 3 bases and the V segment lost 3 bases, leaving 8 bases of the junction unmatched. The chain's CDR3 is CASSGGDSSANEKLFF. The CDR3, as DNA: TGTGCCAGCAGCGGAGGGGACAGCTCGGCTAATGAAAAACTGTTTTTT.

The chain carries TRBV14 and TRBJ1-6; a possible D gene is TRBD1 (5 bases). V lost 3 bases, J lost 10 bases, and 10 bases lay in between. This CDR3 has 13 residues. From germline, CDR1 is SGHDN and CDR2 FVKESK. The CDR3 reads CASSQAGLSPLHF. Here the CDR3 DNA reads TGTGCCAGCAGCCAGGCGGGACTATCACCCCTCCACTTT.

The CDR3 spells CASSIGVRIAYSVNTEAFF. The CDR3 nucleotides are TGTGCCAGTAGTATAGGGGTACGGATAGCCTACTCGGTGAACACTGAAGCTTTCTTT. The rearrangement joins TRBV19 to TRBJ1-1; D unclear. V was trimmed by 1 base and J by 0 bases, leaving 21 bases between them. The CDR3 consists of 19 residues. Looked up from germline, CDR1 is LNHDA and CDR2 is SQIVND (reference sequence).

This clone was observed a handful of times. The J gene is TRBJ2-5, the V gene TRBV4-2; possible D gene TRBD1, 6 bases. The CDR3 loop spans 14 amino acids. CDR1 LGHNA and CDR2 YNFKEQ come from the germline V gene. V dropped 1 base and J dropped 5 bases, with 11 bases sitting between them. The CDR3 loop is CASSQVGARETQYF. CDR3 nucleotide sequence: TGTGCCAGCAGCCAAGTGGGGGCCAGGGAGACCCAGTACTTC.

The sample holds many counts of this clone. The rearrangement uses TRBV15 and TRBJ1-1, with D possibly matching TRBD1 (6 bases). The CDR3 covers 13 residues. Trimming left V 3 bases short and J 3 bases short, with 8 bases between. Germline lookup yields CDR1 LNHNV and CDR2 YYDKDF (reference sequence). CDR3 in amino acids: CATSSRQDTEAFF. The CDR3 nucleotides read TGTGCCACCAGCAGCAGACAGGACACTGAAGCTTTCTTT.

V is TRBV3-1 (or the pseudogene TRBV3-2) and J is TRBJ2-3; tentative D call: TRBD2 (7 bases). V lost 4 bases and J lost 0, with 14 bases in between. Germline CDR1 and CDR2: LGHDT and YNNKEL (reference sequence). CDR3 length: 16 amino acids. The CDR3 here is CASSLGGRGSTDTQYF. The CDR3 DNA reads as TGTGCCAGCAGCCTGGGGGGGCGGGGGAGCACAGATACGCAGTATTTT.

In its sample, this clone was seen a few times. This chain connects TRBV11-2 to TRBJ2-7; 7 bases line up with TRBD2. The germline V gene encodes CDR1 SGHAT and CDR2 FQNNGV. The CDR3 is made up of 16 amino acids. V shed 1 base, J shed 0 bases, and the junction held 6 bases outside the gene matches. The CDR3 DNA reads TGTGCCAGCAGCTTAGGAGGTAGCGGGCGCTCCTACGAGCAGTACTTC. It translates to CASSLGGSGRSYEQYF.

V usage is TRBV27 and J usage is TRBJ1-1, with TRBD1 as a possible D gene (5 bases). Trimming left V 0 bases short and J 1 base short, with 9 bases between. The CDR3 sequence is 15 residues long. CDR1 is MNHEY and CDR2 is SMNVEV in the germline V gene (reference sequence). The CDR3 bases are TGTGCCAGCAGTTTATCCGGAAGGGGGAACACTGAAGCTTTCTTT. This gives the protein CASSLSGRGNTEAFF.

CDR3 in DNA: TGTGCCAGCAGTTTGGGGGCCGAAAAACTGTTTTTT. The encoded protein is CASSLGAEKLFF. The chain combines TRBV12-3 or TRBV12-4 with TRBJ1-4; D is perhaps TRBD1 (6 bases). Trimming stripped 3 bases from V and 8 bases from J, with 7 bases between. CDR3 length: 12 residues.

The chain recombines TRBV21-1 with TRBJ1-5. TRBV21-1 has pseudogene status. The CDR3 runs to 14 residues. CDR3 residues: CASSKKGGGGLQHF. The CDR3 nucleotides are TGTGCCAGCAGCAAGAAAGGGGGGGGTGGACTCCAGCATTTT.